The 18 T cell receptor beta chains listed next were all sequenced from one sample in a study of T cell responses to AZD1222 COVID-19 vaccine. Measured with immunoSEQ multiplex PCR; TCRdb has only the in-frame clones, and not every one. The sample holds under 45,000 clones, roughly 88% seen once. This material consisted of peripheral blood, taken 28 days after the second dose of the MenACWY control vaccine. The receptors were sampled from an adult who received the MenACWY meningococcal vaccine as a control.

The count of this clone is one. V is TRBV3-1 (or the pseudogene TRBV3-2) and J is TRBJ2-5, with D uncertain. The CDR3 has 14 residues. Germline CDR1 and CDR2: LGHDT and YNNKEL (reference sequence). The V and J ends lost 6 bases and 2 bases respectively, with 13 bases between them. The CDR3: CASSLGLGQETQYF. CDR3 DNA: TGTGCCAGCAGTCTGGGTTTAGGACAAGAGACCCAGTACTTC.

This clone was detected once. This chain joins TRBV28 and TRBJ1-1, with D maybe TRBD1 (6 bases). V was pared by 5 bases and J by 3 bases, with 16 bases between. This CDR3 has 15 residues. Germline V lookup: CDR1 MDHEN, CDR2 SYDVKM. CDR3 in amino acids: CASSMGGVAYTEAFF. CDR3 in DNA: TGTGCCAGCAGTATGGGGGGCGTTGCGTACACTGAAGCTTTCTTT. Full variable domain (rest looked up from reference TRBV28 and TRBJ1-1): DVKVTQSSRYLVKRTGEKVFLECVQDMDHENMFWYRQDPGLGLRLIYFSYDVKMKEKGDIPEGYSVSREKKERFSLILESASTNQTSMYLCASSMGGVAYTEAFFGQGTRLTVV.

This chain joins TRBV10-2 and TRBJ1-5; D not resolved. CDR1 WSHSY and CDR2 SAAADI come from the germline V gene. This CDR3 region has 13 residues. With 7 bases removed from V and 3 bases from J, the gap between germline ends came to 10 bases. The CDR3 coding sequence is TGCGCCAGCACCGGACTAGACAATCAGCCCCAGCATTTT. Residues: CASTGLDNQPQHF.

This rearrangement joins TRBV12-5 to TRBJ2-2, with D unclear. The germline V gene encodes CDR1 LGHNT and CDR2 FRNRAP. The length of the CDR3 is 15 residues. With 2 bases removed from V and 1 base from J, the gap between germline ends came to 8 bases. In DNA, the CDR3 is TGTGCTAGTGGTTTGTCACGCGGGAACACCGGGGAGCTGTTTTTT. Translating gives CASGLSRGNTGELFF.

The chain joins TRBV3-1 (or the pseudogene TRBV3-2) to TRBJ2-7; possible D gene TRBD2, 6 bases. Trimming left V 4 bases short and J 3 bases short, with 19 bases between. CDR3 length: 16 amino acids. Germline V lookup: CDR1 LGHDT, CDR2 YNNKEL (reference sequence). DNA of the CDR3: TGTGCCAGCAGCCGGTCGGGACTGCCCAACATCTACGAGCAGTACTTC. Translating gives CASSRSGLPNIYEQYF.

This clone was observed a few times. The V call is TRBV23-1, the J call TRBJ2-3, with TRBD2 as a possible D gene (5 bases). TRBV23-1 is identified as an open reading frame with a role that is uncertain. The CDR3 totals 16 residues. Trimming cost V 3 bases and J 2 bases, with 15 bases left between them. In nucleotides, the CDR3 is TGCGCCAGCAGTCATTACTCGGAGGAGTTCACAGATACGCAGTATTTT. It encodes CASSHYSEEFTDTQYF.

This rearrangement joins TRBV6-5 to TRBJ1-1, with a possible D match to TRBD1 (6 bases). This CDR3 comprises 10 residues. V shed 10 bases and J shed 9 bases, with 12 bases lying between them. From germline, CDR1 is MNHEY and CDR2 SVGAGI. CDR3 in DNA: TGTGCCACCCTGGACAGTAAAGCTTTCTTT. Translating it yields CATLDSKAFF.

CDR3 in DNA: TGTGCCAGCAGCCAAGTGGCGGGAGTTTTAAATACGCAGTATTTT. Protein sequence: CASSQVAGVLNTQYF. This chain connects TRBV3-1 (or the pseudogene TRBV3-2) to TRBJ2-3, with TRBD2 matching over 7 bases. V was clipped by 1 base and J by 7 bases; unmatched bases: 8. The CDR3 runs to 15 residues. The germline V gene encodes CDR1 LGHDT and CDR2 YNNKEL (reference sequence).

The chain uses TRBV5-3 and TRBJ2-6, with TRBD1 matching 7 bases. TRBV5-3 is known as an ORF, though its function is uncertain. J was trimmed by 0 bases and V by 4 bases; bases with no gene match: 10. This CDR3 contains 18 residues. The CDR3 here is CARSERQGLDSGANVLTF. For the CDR3, the DNA is TGTGCCAGAAGCGAAAGACAGGGCCTGGACTCTGGGGCCAACGTCCTGACTTTC.

This clone was seen only once. The V and J genes are TRBV12-3 or TRBV12-4 and TRBJ1-2; D remains ambiguous. Trimming left V 6 bases short and J 8 bases short, with 16 bases between. The CDR3 has 13 residues. In DNA form, the CDR3 reads TGTGCCAGCAGCTACGATCAGCCTGTGGGCTACACCTTC. Translated, it gives CASSYDQPVGYTF.

V and J are TRBV4-1 and TRBJ2-7; weak D call: TRBD1 (5 bases). Per germline, CDR1 MGHRA and CDR2 YSYEKL. This CDR3 has 15 amino acids. Trimming took off 1 base at V and 1 base at J, with 11 bases between the two ends. CDR3 DNA sequence: TGCGCCAGCAGCCAAGGTATAGGACAATCCTACGAGCAGTACTTC. It yields the protein CASSQGIGQSYEQYF.

The V gene is TRBV7-3, the J gene TRBJ2-7; D is unresolved. Germline V lookup: CDR1 SGHTA, CDR2 FQGTGA. The CDR3 is made up of 13 amino acids. V was shortened by 5 bases and J by 5 bases, with 13 bases between the two germline ends. The CDR3, as DNA: TGTGCCAGCAGCCCCGCTCTCGGCGACGAGCAGTACTTC. It yields the protein CASSPALGDEQYF. The whole variable domain, filled in from reference TRBV7-3 and TRBJ2-7, reads GAGVSQTPSNKVTEKGKYVELRCDPISGHTALYWYRQSLGQGPEFLIYFQGTGAADDSGLPNDRFFAVRPEGSVSTLKIQRTERGDSAVYLCASSPALGDEQYFGPGTRLTVT.

This chain uses TRBV11-2 with TRBJ2-1; 11 bases agree with TRBD2. The CDR3 runs 19 residues. CDR1 and CDR2 (germline): SGHAT, FQNNGV. Trimming took 8 bases from V and 0 from J; bases not matched to a gene: 15. The CDR3 DNA reads TGTGCCAGCCGGGAGGGGATTAGCGGGAGGGGCAGCTCCTACAATGAGCAGTTCTTC. It specifies CASREGISGRGSSYNEQFF.

This chain joins TRBV18 and TRBJ2-5; D call uncertain. The CDR3 has 14 residues. The germline V gene encodes CDR1 KGHSH and CDR2 LQKENI. V lost 3 bases and J lost 2, with 10 bases in between. The CDR3 protein is CASSPAQRQETQYF. The CDR3 bases are TGTGCCAGCTCACCCGCCCAGCGACAAGAGACCCAGTACTTC.

The chain joins TRBV19 to TRBJ1-2; D is possibly TRBD1 (5 bases). Trimming stripped 5 bases from V and 2 bases from J, with 9 bases between. Germline CDR1 is LNHDA and CDR2 is SQIVND (reference sequence). The CDR3 is 13 amino acids. CDR3 nucleotides: TGTGCCAGTAGTTGGGGGAGAAACTATGGCTACACCTTC. Translating gives CASSWGRNYGYTF.

The chain uses TRBV20-1 and TRBJ2-1; 8 positions match TRBD2. The germline V gene encodes CDR1 DFQATT and CDR2 SNEGSKA (reference sequence). After removal of 3 bases from V and 8 bases from J, the junction contained 9 bases not matched to a gene. The CDR3 is 14 amino acids. The CDR3 region has the DNA TGCAGTGCTAGTTACGGGAGGGCCGTTGATGAGCAGTTCTTC. This gives the protein CSASYGRAVDEQFF.

The chain carries TRBV18 and TRBJ1-2; D unclear. V gave up 6 bases and J gave up 6 bases, with 11 bases separating them. Germline CDR1 KGHSH, CDR2 LQKENI. The CDR3 length is 12 residues. In nucleotides, the CDR3 is TGTGCCAGCTCCAGAATGACAAATGGCTACACCTTC. Translated: CASSRMTNGYTF.

The genes are TRBV14 and TRBJ2-7; unclear D gene. Between the trimmed V and J ends, which lost 4 bases and 0 bases, there was a span of 10 bases. The CDR3 contains 14 residues. Germline CDR1 reads SGHDN; CDR2 reads FVKESK. As DNA, the CDR3 is TGTGCCAGCAGCCCCTGGGCGACCTCCTACGAGCAGTACTTC. Translation gives CASSPWATSYEQYF.